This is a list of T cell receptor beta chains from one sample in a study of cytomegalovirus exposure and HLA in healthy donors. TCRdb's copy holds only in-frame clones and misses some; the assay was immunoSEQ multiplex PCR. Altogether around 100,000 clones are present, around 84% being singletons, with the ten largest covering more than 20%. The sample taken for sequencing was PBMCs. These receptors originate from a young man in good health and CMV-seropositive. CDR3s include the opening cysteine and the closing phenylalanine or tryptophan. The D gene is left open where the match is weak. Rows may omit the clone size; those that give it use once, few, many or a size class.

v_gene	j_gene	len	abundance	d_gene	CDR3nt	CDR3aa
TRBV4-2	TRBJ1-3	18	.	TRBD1	TGTGCCAGCAGCCAAGAGGGTACAGGGGCGACCTCTGGAAACACCATATATTTT	CASSQEGTGATSGNTIYF
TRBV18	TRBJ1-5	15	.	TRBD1	TGTGCCAGCTCACCACCTAGCGACAGGGGGCAGCCCCAGCATTTT	CASSPPSDRGQPQHF
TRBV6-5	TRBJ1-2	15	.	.	TGTGCCAGCAGTTACTCAGGACAGCTCAACTATGGCTACACCTTC	CASSYSGQLNYGYTF
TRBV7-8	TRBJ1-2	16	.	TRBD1	TGTGCCAGCAGCTCACCGCCGGGACAGCCAGTCTATGGCTACACCTTC	CASSSPPGQPVYGYTF
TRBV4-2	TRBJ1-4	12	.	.	TGTGCCAGCAGCCGAGCACGTGAAAAACTGTTTTTT	CASSRAREKLFF
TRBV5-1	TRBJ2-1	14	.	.	TGCGCCAGCAGCTTTGGGGGCCCGCTTAACGAGCAGTTCTTC	CASSFGGPLNEQFF
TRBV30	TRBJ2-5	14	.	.	TGTGCCTGGAGTGTGAAAGGGGTACAAGAGACCCAGTACTTC	CAWSVKGVQETQYF
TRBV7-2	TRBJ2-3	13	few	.	TGTGCCAGCAGCTTAGCCCATCCAGATACGCAGTATTTT	CASSLAHPDTQYF
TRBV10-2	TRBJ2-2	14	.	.	TGCGCCAGCCGCCGGAGGGCCGACACCGGGGAGCTGTTTTTT	CASRRRADTGELFF
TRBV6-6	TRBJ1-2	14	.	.	TGTGCCAGCAGTTACTCGCAGGGCCCATATGGCTACACCTTC	CASSYSQGPYGYTF
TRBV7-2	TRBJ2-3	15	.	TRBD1	TGTGCCAGCAGCCCCTACGGACAGGGGGCGGATACGCAGTATTTT	CASSPYGQGADTQYF
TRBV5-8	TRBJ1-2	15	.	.	TGTGCCAGCAGCTTGGGTCCAGGGCCTAACTATGGCTACACCTTC	CASSLGPGPNYGYTF
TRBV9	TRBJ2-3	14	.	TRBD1	TGTGCCAGCAGCGTGGACAGGGGGCCAGATACGCAGTATTTT	CASSVDRGPDTQYF
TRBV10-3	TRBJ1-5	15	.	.	TGTGCCATCAGTGTGGACAGCCGTAGCAATCAGCCCCAGCATTTT	CAISVDSRSNQPQHF
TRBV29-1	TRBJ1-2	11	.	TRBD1	TGCAGCGTTGAATTCGGGACAGTTTACACCTTC	CSVEFGTVYTF
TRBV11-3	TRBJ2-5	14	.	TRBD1	TGTGCCAGCAGCCGCGGGACAGGGGAAGAGACCCAGTACTTC	CASSRGTGEETQYF